The sequence of this TCR beta chain was determined in a study of vaccination effects on CD4 cells after COVID-19. This clone was seen more than once but under ten times. Its antigen is unknown. Study-wide results and caveats: Only a few convalescent patients and no early post-infection timepoints featured in the study.

This table comes from immunoSEQ multiplex PCR, and its TCRdb copy is limited to in-frame clones, with some not included. The data contain 40,000 to 45,000 clones, around 77% of them singletons. CDR3 length: 15 amino acids. V was shortened by 0 bases and J by 7 bases, with 13 bases between the two germline ends. The germline V gene encodes CDR1 SGHTA and CDR2 FQGNSA. Before sequencing took place, the ViraFEST assay used viral peptide pools to expand antigen-specific CD4+ T cells. At the end of less than 12 days of culture, CD4+ T cells were isolated. In the vaccine recipients, nucleocapsid antibodies were negative and there was no prior SARS-CoV-2 infection. Culturing of two million PBMC per well took place with about 9 IU/ml IL-2 and around 10 ug/ml peptides.

V gene TRBV7-2 combines with J gene TRBJ1-5; no clear D. This TCR came from a human donor who received a COVID-19 vaccine. Sequenced material: CD4+ T cells from PBMCs cultured with HCoV-NL63 spike peptides, taken before COVID-19 vaccination. CDR3: CASSLAWVSTQPQHF. For the CDR3, the DNA is TGTGCCAGCAGCTTAGCGTGGGTTTCGACGCAGCCCCAGCATTTT.